The 9 T cell receptor beta chains below all came from one sample that was sequenced in a study of blood T cell repertoires in COVID-19 (dated by TCRdb to 2018 to 2020). Libraries were built with the immunoSEQ multiplex PCR assay. TCRdb stores this immuneACCESS table with in-frame sequences only. Part of the clones is absent; in the studies checked, under half of the shortfall reflects unresolved V genes, and no reason is known for the rest. This sample comprises around 240,000 clones, 70% to 85% of them detected only once. The top ten constitute under 2% of the sample. Sample: peripheral blood. The source of these receptors is a woman aged 80 or older with acute or convalescent COVID-19.

The rearrangement uses TRBV5-1 and TRBJ2-2; maybe TRBD1 (5 bases). Per germline, CDR1 SGHRS and CDR2 YFSETQ. The ends were cut back, 2 bases at V and 7 bases at J, with 15 bases in the middle. The CDR3 sequence is 15 residues long. The CDR3 sequence is CASSFDPRGGGELFF. CDR3 in DNA: TGCGCCAGCAGCTTCGACCCAAGGGGTGGCGGGGAGCTGTTTTTT.

The J gene is TRBJ2-6, the V gene TRBV11-2; D might be TRBD1 (6 bases). From germline, CDR1 is SGHAT and CDR2 FQNNGV. V was cut by 1 base and J by 0 bases, with 13 bases left in between. CDR3 length: 18 amino acids. CDR3 residues: CASSLGTGYGSGANVLTF. The CDR3 nucleotides are TGTGCCAGCAGCTTAGGAACAGGGTACGGCTCTGGGGCCAACGTCCTGACTTTC. The full variable domain, its missing parts supplied by reference TRBV11-2 and TRBJ2-6, is EAGVAQSPRYKIIEKRQSVAFWCNPISGHATLYWYQQILGQGPKLLIQFQNNGVVDDSQLPKDRFSAERLKGVDSTLKIQPAKLEDSAVYLCASSLGTGYGSGANVLTFGAGSRLTVL.

This chain joins TRBV5-6 and TRBJ1-2, with D unresolved. V lost 4 bases to trimming and J lost 8 bases, with 15 bases between them. Per germline, CDR1 SGHDT and CDR2 YYEEEE. This CDR3 contains 13 residues. CDR3 bases: TGTGCCAGCAGCCAGCTGCCGGGTAGCGGCTACACCTTC. Residues: CASSQLPGSGYTF.

The chain uses TRBV15 and TRBJ2-7; 11 nucleotides align to TRBD1. From germline, CDR1 is LNHNV and CDR2 YYDKDF (reference sequence). Trimming cost V 1 base and J 4 bases; bases outside gene matches: 6. CDR3 size: 16 residues. The CDR3 protein is CATSRGDGTGGYEQYF. CDR3 nucleotide sequence: TGTGCCACCAGCAGAGGGGACGGGACAGGGGGTTACGAGCAGTACTTC.

This clone has just one count. This chain joins TRBV7-3 and TRBJ2-2; D is unclear. Trimming took off 2 bases at V and 5 bases at J, with 6 bases between the two ends. This CDR3 has 13 amino acids. Germline V CDR1 and CDR2: SGHTA, FQGTGA. CDR3 amino acids: CASSLQVTGELFF. CDR3 nucleotides: TGTGCCAGCAGCTTACAGGTGACCGGGGAGCTGTTTTTT.

This chain uses TRBV25-1 with TRBJ1-2, with 9 bases fitting TRBD1. Unmatched junction bases numbered 6, after V lost 1 base and J lost 3 bases. Germline V gene lookup returns CDR1 MGHDK and CDR2 SYGVNS. The CDR3 length is 16 residues. This chain's CDR3 is CASSESGQGLYYGYTF. CDR3 bases: TGTGCCAGCAGTGAATCGGGACAGGGACTCTACTATGGCTACACCTTC.

This chain links TRBV7-2 with TRBJ1-2; D is uncertain. The CDR3 spans 12 residues. Germline loops: CDR1 SGHTA, CDR2 FQGNSA. Trimming removed 5 bases at V and 12 bases at J, with 16 bases between. The CDR3 is CASSPSPSGHTF. The CDR3 DNA follows: TGTGCCAGCAGCCCCTCACCGAGCGGCCACACCTTC.

The chain joins TRBV10-3 to TRBJ1-2; D is unclear. The CDR3 totals 13 residues. The V gene's germline CDR1 is ENHRY and CDR2 SYGVKD. The V end was cut by 8 bases, the J end by 6 bases, with 16 bases between. CDR3 nucleotide sequence: TGTGCCATCCGGGCTCGGGGTACTGATGGCTACACCTTC. Amino acid sequence: CAIRARGTDGYTF.

The V gene is TRBV6-2 or TRBV6-3, the J gene TRBJ2-1; D is uncertain. The germline V gene has CDR1 MNHEY and CDR2 SVGEGT. This CDR3 has 13 residues. V was cut by 2 bases and J by 8 bases, with 10 bases left in between. The CDR3 nucleotides are TGTGCCAGCAGTTACAATATCAGGTATGAGCAGTTCTTC. The encoded protein is CASSYNIRYEQFF.